This TCR beta chain is drawn from a study of technical replicates of blood from a few donors. Germline lookup yields CDR1 SGDLS and CDR2 YYNGEE. V dropped 3 bases and J dropped 4; count of bases not matched to a gene: 7. The CDR3 extends over 15 amino acids. Profiling relied on immunoSEQ multiplex PCR, and the TCRdb table lists in-frame clones only, not all of them. The top ten clones hold approximately 4.8% of a sample with about 70,000 clones, approximately 89% of them seen once. Material: PBMCs. The receptor was isolated from a human donor in good health. Some clones in this sample may be carry-over from other donors' samples. This rearrangement joins TRBV9 to TRBJ1-3; 7 bases match TRBD1. CDR3 DNA: TGTGCCAGCAGCGGGGACAGCGACCAGGGAAACACCATATATTTT. Its protein product is CASSGDSDQGNTIYF.